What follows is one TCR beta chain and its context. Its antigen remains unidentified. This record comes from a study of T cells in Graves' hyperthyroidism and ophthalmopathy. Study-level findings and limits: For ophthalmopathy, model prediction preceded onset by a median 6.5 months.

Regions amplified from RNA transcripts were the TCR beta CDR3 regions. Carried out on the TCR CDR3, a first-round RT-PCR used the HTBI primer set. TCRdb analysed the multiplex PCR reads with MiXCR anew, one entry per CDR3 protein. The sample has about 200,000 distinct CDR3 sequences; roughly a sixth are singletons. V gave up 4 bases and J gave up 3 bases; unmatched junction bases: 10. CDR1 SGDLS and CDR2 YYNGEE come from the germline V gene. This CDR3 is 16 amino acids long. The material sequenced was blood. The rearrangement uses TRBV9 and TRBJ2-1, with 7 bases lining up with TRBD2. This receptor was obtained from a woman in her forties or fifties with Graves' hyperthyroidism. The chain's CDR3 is CASSLRGLGLYNEQFF. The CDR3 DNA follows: TGTGCCAGCAGCCTACGTGGACTAGGACTCTACAATGAGCAGTTCTTC.